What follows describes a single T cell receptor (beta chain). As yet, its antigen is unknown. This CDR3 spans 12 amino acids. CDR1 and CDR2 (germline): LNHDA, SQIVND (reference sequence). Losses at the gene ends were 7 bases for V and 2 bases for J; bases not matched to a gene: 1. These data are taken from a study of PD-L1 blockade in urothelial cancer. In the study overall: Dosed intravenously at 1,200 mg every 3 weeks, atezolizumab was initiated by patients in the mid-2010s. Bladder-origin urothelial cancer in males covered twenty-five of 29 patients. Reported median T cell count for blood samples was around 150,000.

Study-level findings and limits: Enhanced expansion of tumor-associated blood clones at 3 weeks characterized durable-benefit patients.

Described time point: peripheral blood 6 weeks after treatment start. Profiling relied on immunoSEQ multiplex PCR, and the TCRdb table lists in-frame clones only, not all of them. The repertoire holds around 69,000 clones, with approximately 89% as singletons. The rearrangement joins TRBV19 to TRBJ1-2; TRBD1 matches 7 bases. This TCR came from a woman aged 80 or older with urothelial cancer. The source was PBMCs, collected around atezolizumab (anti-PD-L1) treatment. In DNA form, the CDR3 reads TGTGCCAGTACGACAGGGAACTATGGCTACACCTTC. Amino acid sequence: CASTTGNYGYTF.